This T cell receptor (beta chain) was captured in a study of T-cell reconstitution after alpha-beta-depleted transplantation in children. General study results and limits: Alpha-beta T cells present about two months after transplant were reported to originate from several hundred expanded graft clones. The main origin of T-cell counts and diversity one year after transplant was newly produced T cells. Surviving recipient cells, namely T cells and thymic progenitors, were the source of high day-60 TCRbeta diversity in some patients.

Germline assignment: CDR1 MGHRA and CDR2 YSYEKL. Losses at the gene ends were 4 bases for V and 8 bases for J; bases not matched to a gene: 19. The CDR3 consists of 18 residues. Points on this clonotype: Its matching antigen is unknown.

Molecular barcoding with unique molecular identifiers was used for the TCRbeta library. One entry per CDR3 protein results from TCRdb running MiXCR on the PCR reads. Of hundreds of thousands of distinct CDR3 sequences in the sample, 16% were seen once. Specimen: PBMCs, mostly from graft donor cells, collected 360 days after TCRalphabeta/CD19-depleted stem cell transplant. The sequence derives from a boy younger than two who had a stem cell transplant for Wiskott-Aldrich syndrome, so the T cells may come from the graft donor. This chain uses TRBV4-1 with TRBJ1-4; TRBD1 matches at 7 bases. CDR3 region: CASSPSIATGALGEKLFF. The CDR3 DNA reads as TGCGCCAGCAGCCCATCAATCGCTACAGGGGCCCTAGGGGAAAAACTGTTTTTT.